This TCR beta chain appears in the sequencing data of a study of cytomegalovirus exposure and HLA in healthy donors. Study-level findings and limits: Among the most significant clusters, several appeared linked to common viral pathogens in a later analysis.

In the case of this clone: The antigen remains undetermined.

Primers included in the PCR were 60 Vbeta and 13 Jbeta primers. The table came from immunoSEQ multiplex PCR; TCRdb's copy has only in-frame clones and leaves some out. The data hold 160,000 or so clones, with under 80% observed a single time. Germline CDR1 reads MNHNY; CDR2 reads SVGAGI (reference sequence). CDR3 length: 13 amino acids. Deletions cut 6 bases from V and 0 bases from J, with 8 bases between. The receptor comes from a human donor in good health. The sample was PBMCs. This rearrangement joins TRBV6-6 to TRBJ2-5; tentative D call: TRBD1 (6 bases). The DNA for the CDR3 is TGTGCCAGCAGCAGGGGTTACCAAGAGACCCAGTACTTC. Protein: CASSRGYQETQYF.